This T cell receptor beta chain was documented in a study of cytomegalovirus exposure and HLA in healthy donors. Comments on this clone: The antigen remains unidentified.

Each donor was nominally healthy when sampled (though unrecorded immune exposures were likely). PCR employed 60 Vbeta and 13 Jbeta primers. Assay: immunoSEQ multiplex PCR; the TCRdb copy retains only in-frame clones and omits some. The sample records 95,000 to 150,000 clones, around 79% being singletons. Study outcomes and limitations: The majority of CMV-associated TCR beta chains were reported as apparently HLA-restricted in a later analysis.

This receptor was taken from a woman between 40 and 55 years old in good health and CMV-seronegative. Sequencing was done on a sample of PBMCs.

The CDR3 is CATNTGDRRQPQHF. The CDR3 nucleotides read TGTGCCACCAATACAGGGGATCGGCGTCAGCCCCAGCATTTT. The chain is built from TRBV28 and TRBJ1-5; 7 nucleotides agree with TRBD1. This CDR3 is built from 14 residues. Germline lookup yields CDR1 MDHEN and CDR2 SYDVKM. V dropped 10 bases and J dropped 6; count of bases not matched to a gene: 12.